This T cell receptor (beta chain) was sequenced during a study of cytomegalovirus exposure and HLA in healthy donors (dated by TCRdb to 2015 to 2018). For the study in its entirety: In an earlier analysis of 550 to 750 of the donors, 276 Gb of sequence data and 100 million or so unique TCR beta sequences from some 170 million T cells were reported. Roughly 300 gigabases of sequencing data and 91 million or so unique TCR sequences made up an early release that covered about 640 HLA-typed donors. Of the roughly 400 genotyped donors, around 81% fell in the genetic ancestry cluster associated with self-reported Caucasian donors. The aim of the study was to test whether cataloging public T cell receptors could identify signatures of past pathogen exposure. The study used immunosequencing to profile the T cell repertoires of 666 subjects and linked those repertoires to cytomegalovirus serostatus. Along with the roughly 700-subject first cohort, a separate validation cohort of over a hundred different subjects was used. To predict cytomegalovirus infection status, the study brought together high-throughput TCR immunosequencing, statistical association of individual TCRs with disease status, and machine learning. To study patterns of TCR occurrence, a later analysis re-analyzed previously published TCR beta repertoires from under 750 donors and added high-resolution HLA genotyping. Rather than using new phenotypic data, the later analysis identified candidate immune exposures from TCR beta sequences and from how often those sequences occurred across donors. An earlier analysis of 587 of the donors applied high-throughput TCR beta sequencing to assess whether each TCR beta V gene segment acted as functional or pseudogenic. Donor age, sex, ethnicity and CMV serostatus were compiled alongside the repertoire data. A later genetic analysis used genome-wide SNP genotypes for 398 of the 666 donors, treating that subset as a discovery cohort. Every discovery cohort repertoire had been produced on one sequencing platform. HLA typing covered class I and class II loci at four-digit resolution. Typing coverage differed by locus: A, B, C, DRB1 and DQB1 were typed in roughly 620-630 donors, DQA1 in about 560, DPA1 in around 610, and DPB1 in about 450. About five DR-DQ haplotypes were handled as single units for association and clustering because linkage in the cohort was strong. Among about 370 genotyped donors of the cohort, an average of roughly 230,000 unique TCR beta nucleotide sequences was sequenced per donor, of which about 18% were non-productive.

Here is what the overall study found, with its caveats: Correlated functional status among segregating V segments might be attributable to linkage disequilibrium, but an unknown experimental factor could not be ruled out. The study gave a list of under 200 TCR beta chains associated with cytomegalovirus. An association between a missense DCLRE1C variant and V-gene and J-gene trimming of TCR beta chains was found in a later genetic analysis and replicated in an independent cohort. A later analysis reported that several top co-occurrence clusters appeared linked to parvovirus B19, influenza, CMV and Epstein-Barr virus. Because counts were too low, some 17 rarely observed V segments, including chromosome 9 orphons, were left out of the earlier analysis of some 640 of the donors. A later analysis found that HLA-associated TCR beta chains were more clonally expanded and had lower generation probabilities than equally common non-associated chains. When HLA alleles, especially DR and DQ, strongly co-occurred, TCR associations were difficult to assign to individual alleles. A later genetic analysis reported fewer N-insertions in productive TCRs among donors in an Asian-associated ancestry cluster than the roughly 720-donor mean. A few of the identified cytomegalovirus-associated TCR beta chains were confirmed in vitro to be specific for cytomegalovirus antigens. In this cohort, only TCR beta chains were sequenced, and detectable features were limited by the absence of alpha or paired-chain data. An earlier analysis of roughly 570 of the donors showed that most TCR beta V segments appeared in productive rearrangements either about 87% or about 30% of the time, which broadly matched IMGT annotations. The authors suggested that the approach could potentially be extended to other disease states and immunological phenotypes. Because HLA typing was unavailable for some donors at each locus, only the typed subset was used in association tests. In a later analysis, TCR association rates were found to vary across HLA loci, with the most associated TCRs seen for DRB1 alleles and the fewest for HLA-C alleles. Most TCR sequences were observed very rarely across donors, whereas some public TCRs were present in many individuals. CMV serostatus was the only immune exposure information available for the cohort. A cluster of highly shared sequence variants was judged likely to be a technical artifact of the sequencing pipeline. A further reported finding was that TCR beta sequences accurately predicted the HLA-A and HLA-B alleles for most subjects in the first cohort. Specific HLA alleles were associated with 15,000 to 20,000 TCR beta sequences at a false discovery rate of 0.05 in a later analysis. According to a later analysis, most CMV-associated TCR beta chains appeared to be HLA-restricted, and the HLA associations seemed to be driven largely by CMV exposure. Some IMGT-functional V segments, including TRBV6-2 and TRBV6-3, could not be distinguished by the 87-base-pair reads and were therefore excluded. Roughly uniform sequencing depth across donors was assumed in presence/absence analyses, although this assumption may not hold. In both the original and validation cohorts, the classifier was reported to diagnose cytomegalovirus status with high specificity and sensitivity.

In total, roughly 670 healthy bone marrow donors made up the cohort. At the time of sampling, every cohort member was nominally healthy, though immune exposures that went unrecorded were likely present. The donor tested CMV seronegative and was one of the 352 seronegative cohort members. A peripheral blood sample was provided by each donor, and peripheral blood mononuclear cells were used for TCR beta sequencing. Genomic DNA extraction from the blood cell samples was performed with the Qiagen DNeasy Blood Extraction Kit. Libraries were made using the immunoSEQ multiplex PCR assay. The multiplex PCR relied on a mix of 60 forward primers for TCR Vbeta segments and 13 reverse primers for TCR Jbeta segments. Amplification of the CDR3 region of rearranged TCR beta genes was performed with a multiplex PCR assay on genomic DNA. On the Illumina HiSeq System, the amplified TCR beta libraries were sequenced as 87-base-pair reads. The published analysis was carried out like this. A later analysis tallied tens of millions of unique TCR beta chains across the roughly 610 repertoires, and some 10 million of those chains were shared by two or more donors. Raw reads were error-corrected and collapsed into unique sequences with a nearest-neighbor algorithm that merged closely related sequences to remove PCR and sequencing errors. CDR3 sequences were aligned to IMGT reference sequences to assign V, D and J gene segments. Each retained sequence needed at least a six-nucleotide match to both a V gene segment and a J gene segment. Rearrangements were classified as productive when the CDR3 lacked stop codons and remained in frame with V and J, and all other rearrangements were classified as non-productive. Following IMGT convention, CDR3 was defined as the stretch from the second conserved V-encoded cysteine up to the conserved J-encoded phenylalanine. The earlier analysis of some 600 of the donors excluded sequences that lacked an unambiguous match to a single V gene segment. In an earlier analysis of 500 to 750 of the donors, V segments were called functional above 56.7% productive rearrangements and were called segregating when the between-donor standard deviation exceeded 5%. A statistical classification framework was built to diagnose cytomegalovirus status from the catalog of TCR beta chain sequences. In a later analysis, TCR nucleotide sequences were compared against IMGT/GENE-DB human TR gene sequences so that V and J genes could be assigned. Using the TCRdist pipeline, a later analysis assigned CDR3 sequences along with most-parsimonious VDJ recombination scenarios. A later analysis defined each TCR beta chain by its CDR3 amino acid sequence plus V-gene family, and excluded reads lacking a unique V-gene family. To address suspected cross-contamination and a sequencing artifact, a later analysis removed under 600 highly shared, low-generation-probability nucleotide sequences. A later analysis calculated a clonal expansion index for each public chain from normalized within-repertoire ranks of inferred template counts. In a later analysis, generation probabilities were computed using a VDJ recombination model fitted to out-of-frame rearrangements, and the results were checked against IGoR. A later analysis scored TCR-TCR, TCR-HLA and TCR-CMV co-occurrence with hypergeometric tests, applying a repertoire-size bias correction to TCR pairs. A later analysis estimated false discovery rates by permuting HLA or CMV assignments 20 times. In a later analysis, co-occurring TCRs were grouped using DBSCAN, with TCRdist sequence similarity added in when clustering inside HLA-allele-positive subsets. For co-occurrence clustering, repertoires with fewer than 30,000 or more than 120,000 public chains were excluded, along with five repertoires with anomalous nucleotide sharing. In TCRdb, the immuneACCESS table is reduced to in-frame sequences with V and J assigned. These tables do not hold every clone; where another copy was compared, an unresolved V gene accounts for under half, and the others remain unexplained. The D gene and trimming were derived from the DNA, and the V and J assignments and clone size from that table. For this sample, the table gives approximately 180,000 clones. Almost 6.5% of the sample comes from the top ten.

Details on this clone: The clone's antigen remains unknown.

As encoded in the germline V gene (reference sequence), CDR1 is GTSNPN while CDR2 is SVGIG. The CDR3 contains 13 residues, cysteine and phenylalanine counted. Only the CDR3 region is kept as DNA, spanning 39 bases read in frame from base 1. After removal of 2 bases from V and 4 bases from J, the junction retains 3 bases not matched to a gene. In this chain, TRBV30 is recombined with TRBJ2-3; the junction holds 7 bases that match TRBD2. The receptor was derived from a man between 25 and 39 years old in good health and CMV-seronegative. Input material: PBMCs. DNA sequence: TGTGCCTGGAGTCCAAGCGGGGCAGATACGCAGTATTTT. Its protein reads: CAWSPSGADTQYF. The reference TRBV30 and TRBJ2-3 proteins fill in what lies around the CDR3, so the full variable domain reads SQTIHQWPATLVQPVGSPLSLECTVEGTSNPNLYWYRQAAGRGLQLLFYSVGIGQISSEVPQNLSASRPQDRQFILSSKKLLLSDSGFYLCAWSPSGADTQYFGPGTRLTVL.